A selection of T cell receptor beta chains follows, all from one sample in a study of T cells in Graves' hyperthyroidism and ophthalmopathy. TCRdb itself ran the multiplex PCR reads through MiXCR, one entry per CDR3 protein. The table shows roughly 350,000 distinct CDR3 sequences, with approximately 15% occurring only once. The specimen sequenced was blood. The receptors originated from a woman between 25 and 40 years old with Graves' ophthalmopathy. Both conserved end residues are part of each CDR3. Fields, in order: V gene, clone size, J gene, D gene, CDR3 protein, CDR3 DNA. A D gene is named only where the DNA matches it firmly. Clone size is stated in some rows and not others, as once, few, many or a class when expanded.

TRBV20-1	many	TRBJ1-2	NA	CSARDSVRAYGYTF	TGCAGTGCTAGAGATTCTGTCAGGGCATATGGCTACACCTTC
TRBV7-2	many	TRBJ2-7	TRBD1	CASSAVQGYEQYF	TGTGCCAGCAGCGCAGTACAGGGGTACGAGCAGTACTTC
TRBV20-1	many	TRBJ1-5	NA	CSARRATDVRQPQHF	TGCAGTGCTAGGCGCGCTACGGATGTAAGGCAGCCCCAGCATTTT
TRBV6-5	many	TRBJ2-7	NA	CASSYSGTASYEQYF	TGTGCCAGCAGTTACTCGGGGACGGCCTCCTACGAGCAGTACTTC
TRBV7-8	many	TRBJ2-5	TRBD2	CASSQGTSGGLRRETQYF	TGTGCCAGCAGCCAAGGGACTAGCGGGGGGCTCCGACGGGAGACCCAGTACTTC
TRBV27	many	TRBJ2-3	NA	CASSPPGVVRTDTQYF	TGTGCCAGCAGCCCACCCGGCGTGGTACGCACAGATACGCAGTATTTT
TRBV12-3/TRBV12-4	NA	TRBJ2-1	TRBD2	CASSPRTSGGNEQFF	TGTGCCAGCAGTCCTAGGACTAGCGGGGGCAATGAGCAGTTCTTC
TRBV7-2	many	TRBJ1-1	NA	CASSPGTSKNTEAFF	TGTGCCAGCAGCCCCGGCACGAGTAAGAACACTGAAGCTTTCTTT
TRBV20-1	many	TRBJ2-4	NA	CSAILGVQNIQYF	TGCAGTGCCATTCTTGGGGTTCAAAACATTCAGTACTTC
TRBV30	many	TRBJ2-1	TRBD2	CAWSNLAGGPHEQFF	TGTGCCTGGAGTAATCTAGCGGGGGGGCCGCATGAGCAGTTCTTC
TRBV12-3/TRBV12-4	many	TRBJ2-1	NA	CASSRQDYNEQFF	TGTGCCAGCAGTAGACAGGACTACAATGAGCAGTTCTTC
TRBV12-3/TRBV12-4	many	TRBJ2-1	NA	CASSSRTNEQFF	TGTGCCAGCAGTTCAAGGACTAATGAGCAGTTCTTC
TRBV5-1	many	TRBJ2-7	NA	CASSLGPPGSYEQYF	TGCGCCAGCAGCCTGGGCCCTCCTGGGTCCTACGAGCAGTACTTC
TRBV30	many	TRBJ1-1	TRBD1	CAWRAGTVNTEAFF	TGTGCCTGGAGGGCGGGGACAGTCAACACTGAAGCTTTCTTT
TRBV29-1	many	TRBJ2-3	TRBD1	CSGGRQGATDTQYF	TGCAGCGGAGGGCGCCAGGGGGCTACAGATACGCAGTATTTT
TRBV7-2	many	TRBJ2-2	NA	CASSPTVSGELFF	TGTGCCAGCAGCCCCACAGTGTCCGGGGAGCTGTTTTTT
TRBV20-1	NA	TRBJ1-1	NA	CSNSRSVLAFF	TGCAGTAATAGCAGGTCGGTATTGGCTTTCTTT
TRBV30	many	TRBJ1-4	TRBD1	CAWNDRVPEKLFF	TGTGCCTGGAACGACAGGGTTCCCGAAAAACTGTTTTTT
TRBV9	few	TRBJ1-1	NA	CASSAGSTVNTEAFF	TGTGCCAGCAGCGCCGGTTCGACAGTGAACACTGAAGCTTTCTTT
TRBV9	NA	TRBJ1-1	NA	CASSGEAATEAFF	TGTGCCAGCAGCGGGGAGGCGGCGACAGAAGCTTTCTTT
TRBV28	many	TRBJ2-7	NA	CASSTSFLYEQYF	TGTGCCAGCAGTACCTCCTTTCTCTACGAGCAGTACTTC